This T cell receptor (beta chain) was profiled in a study of T cell responses to AZD1222 COVID-19 vaccine. The study's findings and limits: The donor cohort was predominantly white British with a female majority, and clonal diversity may have been underestimated. Epitopes outside B.1.351 and B.1.1.7 mutated regions reportedly drew nearly half of spike TCRs.

Clones were read by immunoSEQ multiplex PCR, and TCRdb kept only the in-frame ones, dropping some. Among 150,000 to 200,000 clones, 90% to 95% were seen once, and the ten largest hold 1%. Notes on this clone: The antigen remains undetermined.

Between the trimmed V and J ends, which lost 1 base and 0 bases, there was a span of 9 bases. The CDR3 covers 15 residues. The V gene's germline CDR1 is LGHDT and CDR2 YNNKEL (reference sequence). The chain combines TRBV3-1 (or the pseudogene TRBV3-2) with TRBJ2-5, with D tentatively TRBD1 (5 bases). This clonotype was obtained from an adult who received the MenACWY meningococcal vaccine as a control. Here the sequenced sample was peripheral blood, taken 28 days after the second dose of the MenACWY control vaccine. The CDR3 nucleotides read TGTGCCAGCAGCCAAGGACAGCTGTACCAAGAGACCCAGTACTTC. This encodes CASSQGQLYQETQYF.